What follows are 3 T cell receptor beta chains derived from one specimen sequenced in a study of CD8 T cells in ankylosing spondylitis. General study points: Blood of patients with ankylosing spondylitis appeared to be characterized by a TCR beta motif of several highly homologous variants.

These receptors' targets are unknown. A single record per CDR3 protein comes from TCRdb applying MiXCR to the 5' RACE reads. The table records 450,000 to 550,000 distinct CDR3 sequences, approximately 5.3% of them present only once. The material sequenced was blood, either unsorted or a sorted T cell fraction (not recorded which). Receptor source: a male donor with ankylosing spondylitis.

This clonotype was recorded many times. The chain employs TRBV24-1 and TRBJ2-5; 8 bases map to TRBD1. In germline, CDR1 is KGHDR, CDR2 SFDVKD. This CDR3 is built from 14 residues. The ends lost 4 bases at V and 5 bases at J; junction bases unmatched: 5. CDR3 nucleotide sequence: TGTGCCACCAGTGACAGAGACAGGGGCGAGACCCAGTACTTC. Translating it yields CATSDRDRGETQYF.

This clonotype was detected many times. V and J are TRBV6-2 or TRBV6-3 and TRBJ2-3; TRBD2 is a possible D gene (5 bases). The CDR3 is 15 residues long. Per the germline V gene, CDR1 is MNHEY and CDR2 is SVGEGT. Trimming shortened V by 4 bases and J by 5 bases, and 16 bases separated the two germline ends. CDR3 amino acids: CASSSGPDAGDTQYF. The CDR3 DNA reads TGTGCCAGCAGTTCCGGGCCCGACGCGGGAGATACGCAGTATTTT.

This clonotype was detected many times. The chain joins TRBV7-9 to TRBJ2-5, with 9 nucleotides matching TRBD1. The CDR3 has 15 amino acids. Germline CDR1 is SEHNR and CDR2 is FQNEAQ (reference sequence). The junction had 8 bases not matched to a gene; V was cut back by 4 bases and J by 5 bases. The CDR3 DNA reads TGTGCCAGCAGCTCAGCGGGACAGGGTATCGAGACCCAGTACTTC. Residues: CASSSAGQGIETQYF.